This T cell receptor beta chain was found in a study of PD-1 blockade in classical Hodgkin lymphoma. Notes on the study in general: Lower baseline TCR diversity marked trial partial responders and progressors.

A note on this clone: Its antigen remains unknown. Other DNA sequences within the sample encode an identical CDR3.

The germline gives CDR1 SGHRS, CDR2 YFSETQ. The CDR3 extends over 14 amino acids. V was trimmed by 0 bases and J by 4 bases, leaving 10 bases between them. The repertoire was sequenced with immunoSEQ multiplex PCR; TCRdb's copy has only in-frame clones and lacks some. The sample consists of 100,000 to 130,000 clones, 80% to 90% of them appearing once. Every single patient, without exception, relapsed after autologous stem cell transplantation, and brentuximab vedotin exposure varied. This clonotype was obtained from a human donor with classical Hodgkin lymphoma. Sequencing was performed on peripheral blood mononuclear cells (PBMCs), taken before the second cycle of nivolumab. The V gene is TRBV5-1, the J gene TRBJ1-2; D is possibly TRBD1 (6 bases). The CDR3 here is CASSLEQGAYGYTF. Written as DNA, the CDR3 is TGCGCCAGCAGCTTGGAACAGGGAGCCTATGGCTACACCTTC.